This T cell receptor beta chain is from a study of regulatory T cells in long-lasting Graves disease. Arm-PCR of CDR3 regions and iRepertoire HTBI primers were used to build TCR beta libraries. TCRdb re-called the multiplex PCR reads with MiXCR, one entry per CDR3 protein. The sample records roughly 500,000 distinct CDR3 sequences, roughly 21% being singletons. Noted time point: persistent/refractory GD, antithyroid drugs over 5 years with positive TRAb. From PBMCs, RNA was extracted and then used to make the TCR library. This TCR was sampled from a female donor with Graves disease. The sequencing here drew on peripheral blood mononuclear cells (PBMCs), taken when the disease was refractory, from a patient treated with antithyroid drugs.

CDR3 residues: CASSQITGANEKLFF. CDR3 DNA sequence: TGCGCCAGCAGCCAAATCACAGGGGCTAATGAAAAACTGTTTTTT. This rearrangement joins TRBV4-1 to TRBJ1-4, with 7 bases that match TRBD1. V was clipped by 2 bases and J by 3 bases; unmatched bases: 3. Germline V CDR1 and CDR2: MGHRA, YSYEKL. The CDR3 extends over 15 amino acids.